This T cell receptor beta chain was retrieved from a study of CD8 T cells in Susac syndrome. General observations from the study: The study's TCR sequencing and HLA analysis drew on a certain number of individuals. That number was acknowledged as relatively small.

TCR beta sequencing was performed on blood CD8+ and CD4+ T cells. The RNA, roughly 0.45 to 1 ug, was put through reverse transcription using random hexamers. TCR beta CDR3 was amplified by immunoSEQ multiplex PCR. This amplification extended across 54 Vbeta and 13 Jbeta segments. TCRdb re-derived calls from the immunoSEQ multiplex PCR reads in MiXCR, one entry per CDR3 protein. The table shows 200,000 to 250,000 distinct CDR3 sequences, with roughly 93% occurring only once. With regard to this clonotype: What it binds is unknown.

The germline V gene encodes CDR1 SGDLS and CDR2 YYNGEE. V dropped 0 bases and J dropped 3; count of bases not matched to a gene: 7. This CDR3 has 16 residues. This receptor was obtained from a human donor with multiple sclerosis. V usage is TRBV9 and J usage is TRBJ1-1; TRBD1 aligns across 8 bases. The sequencing input was CD4+ T cells from PBMCs. The CDR3 loop reads CASSVGEGQVDTEAFF. CDR3 nucleotide sequence: TGTGCCAGCAGCGTAGGTGAGGGACAGGTTGACACTGAAGCTTTCTTT.